These T cell receptor beta chains were read from a single sample in a study of cytomegalovirus exposure and HLA in healthy donors. TCRdb's table, derived via immunoSEQ multiplex PCR, lists solely in-frame clones and lacks some. The repertoire consists of 150,000 to 200,000 clones, with roughly 90% occurring once and the leading ten covering 4% to 5%. Sequenced: PBMCs. All receptors derive from a man between 18 and 29 years old in good health and CMV-seropositive. The CDR3 runs from the conserved cysteine through the conserved F or W. A D gene is named only where the DNA matches it firmly.

TRBJ2-1 TRBD1 TRBV4-1 CASSQWDRAADEQFF TGCGCCAGCAGCCAGTGGGACAGGGCAGCAGATGAGCAGTTCTTC
TRBJ2-1 - TRBV7-9 CASSLGSGQGLTTNEQFF TGTGCCAGCAGCTTAGGGTCGGGCCAGGGGCTTACAACGAATGAGCAGTTCTTC
TRBJ2-3 TRBD2 TRBV6-5 CASSGLAGTDTQYF TGTGCCAGCAGTGGACTAGCGGGCACAGATACGCAGTATTTT
TRBJ2-4 - TRBV28 CASSLSSGPRIQYF TGTGCCAGCAGTTTATCGTCAGGGCCACGAATTCAGTACTTC
TRBJ2-7 - TRBV2 CASRYRGGSYEQYF TGTGCCAGTCGGTACAGGGGGGGCTCCTACGAGCAGTACTTC
TRBJ2-2 TRBD1 TRBV9 CASSVGTDTTGELFF TGTGCCAGCAGCGTGGGGACAGACACCACCGGGGAGCTGTTTTTT
TRBJ2-2 - TRBV25-1 CASSAGYGNTGELFF TGTGCCAGCAGTGCGGGGTACGGGAACACCGGGGAGCTGTTTTTT
TRBJ2-7 - TRBV13 CASNRLLSYEQYF TGTGCCAGCAACCGACTACTATCCTACGAGCAGTACTTC
TRBJ2-7 - TRBV18 CASSPKVEAEQYF TGTGCCAGCTCACCAAAGGTGGAGGCCGAGCAGTACTTC
TRBJ1-2 TRBD1 TRBV14 CASSPRPGQPYGYTF TGTGCCAGCAGCCCGCGCCCGGGACAGCCCTATGGCTACACCTTC
TRBJ1-3 - TRBV9 CASSEEFGNTIYF TGTGCCAGCAGCGAAGAGTTTGGAAACACCATATATTTT
TRBJ2-2 TRBD1 TRBV5-1 CASSWHSATGGLTGELFF TGCGCCAGCAGTTGGCACTCCGCGACAGGGGGTCTCACCGGGGAGCTGTTTTTT
TRBJ2-3 - TRBV19 CASTSLASTDTQYF TGTGCCAGTACGTCATTAGCTAGCACAGATACGCAGTATTTT
TRBJ1-5 - TRBV21-1 CASSKAPTGFVNQPQHF TGTGCCAGCAGCAAAGCCCCGACAGGGTTTGTCAATCAGCCCCAGCATTTT
TRBJ2-7 TRBD2 TRBV15 CAISSGRTHEQYF TGTGCCATCAGTAGCGGGAGAACTCACGAGCAGTACTTC
TRBJ2-5 - TRBV10-3 CAISDGGGSETQYF TGTGCCATCAGTGATGGTGGAGGGTCAGAGACCCAGTACTTC
TRBJ2-7 TRBD1 TRBV28 CASTGTGSEQYF TGTGCCAGCACCGGGACAGGATCGGAGCAGTACTTC
TRBJ2-7 - TRBV2 CASSGNRDHEQYF TGTGCCAGCAGTGGAAACAGGGACCACGAGCAGTACTTC
TRBJ1-1 TRBD1 TRBV7-9 CASSSGQVNTEAFF TGTGCCAGCAGCTCGGGACAGGTGAACACTGAAGCTTTCTTT
TRBJ2-3 - TRBV11-3 CASSLGYSSDTQYF TGTGCCAGCAGCTTAGGGTATAGCTCAGATACGCAGTATTTT
TRBJ1-2 - TRBV10-2 CASSDRAGADYGYTF TGCGCCAGCAGTGATAGGGCAGGGGCGGACTATGGCTACACCTTC
TRBJ2-3 - TRBV9 CASSREPGGSDTQYF TGTGCCAGCAGCCGTGAGCCAGGGGGGTCAGATACGCAGTATTTT
TRBJ2-2 - TRBV9 CASSVGQANTGELFF TGTGCCAGCAGCGTAGGGCAGGCGAACACCGGGGAGCTGTTTTTT
TRBJ2-5 - TRBV2 CASSREQETQYF TGTGCCAGCAGCCGGGAGCAAGAGACCCAGTACTTC
TRBJ2-1 TRBD2 TRBV5-1 CASSLASGGFNEQFF TGCGCCAGCAGCTTGGCTAGCGGGGGATTCAATGAGCAGTTCTTC
TRBJ1-1 - TRBV18 CASSPLSRPNTEAFF TGTGCCAGCTCACCACTTTCGCGGCCGAACACTGAAGCTTTCTTT
TRBJ2-7 - TRBV7-6 CASSGGTFGEQYF TGTGCCAGCAGCGGTGGGACATTCGGCGAGCAGTACTTC
TRBJ2-2 TRBD2 TRBV4-1 CASSQRPPAGGFPGELFF TGCGCCAGCAGCCAAAGACCCCCCGCGGGAGGCTTCCCCGGGGAGCTGTTTTTT
TRBJ2-7 - TRBV11-1 CASRGGTLPYEQYF TGTGCCAGCCGCGGCGGGACCCTCCCTTACGAGCAGTACTTC
TRBJ2-5 - TRBV5-1 CASMVASTRAEETQYF TGCGCCAGCATGGTTGCGTCAACTAGGGCCGAAGAGACCCAGTACTTC
TRBJ2-3 TRBD2 TRBV27 CASSSGWSREGLGTDTQYF TGTGCCAGCAGTTCCGGGTGGAGTCGGGAGGGCCTCGGCACAGATACGCAGTATTTT
TRBJ1-1 TRBD1 TRBV9 CASSAGTGSTEAFF TGTGCCAGCAGCGCCGGGACAGGGAGCACTGAAGCTTTCTTT
TRBJ2-3 TRBD2 TRBV2 CASSVTSGRKDTQYF TGTGCCAGCAGTGTCACTAGCGGGAGAAAGGATACGCAGTATTTT
TRBJ2-1 - TRBV15 CATSILHRGSYNEQFF TGTGCCACCAGCATTCTACATAGGGGCTCCTACAATGAGCAGTTCTTC